The T cell receptor (beta chain) described here comes from a study of blood T cell repertoires in COVID-19. For the study at large: The origin of the acute and convalescent COVID-19 samples was the United States, Italy and Spain. From T cells, B-cell-depleted T cells, or PBMCs came the material, which was cDNA or gDNA.

In the original analysis: The authors estimated nucleated cell counts from reference gene primer amplification. Repertoires were generated with immunoSEQ multiplex PCR, while TCRdb's copy carries only in-frame clones and drops some. That table is the source of V, J and clone size, and D and trimming were worked out from the DNA. The repertoire has 280,000 or so clones, around nine tenths of them found once; the top ten carry under 15%. The table lists this clone with a few counts. There are 14 residues in the CDR3. With V trimmed by 4 bases and J by 5 bases, 6 bases remained unmatched. Germline CDR1 is LGHNA and CDR2 is YNFKEQ.

The sequence was obtained from a woman aged 55 to 70 with acute or convalescent COVID-19. The rearrangement uses TRBV4-2 and TRBJ2-5; TRBD2 aligns across 8 bases. The sequenced sample consisted of peripheral blood. The CDR3 nucleotides are TGTGCCAGCAGCCCGGGAGGGGTCATGGAGACCCAGTACTTC. Encoded protein: CASSPGGVMETQYF.